The clone carrying this TCR beta chain was seen ten or more times. No antigen is known for it. The data stem from a study of T-cell memory formation after mild COVID-19. Whole-study findings and limits: There were some responding clones in pre-infection memory, which suggested that cross-reactive memory had joined. Among CD4+ contracting clones, most were CM and EM, and CD8+ ones EMRA. Clones that contracted from day 15 to 85 were balanced CD4/CD8, while later expanders leaned CD4+.

V was cut by 4 bases and J by 1 base, with 8 bases left in between. The CDR3 contains 14 residues. CDR1 and CDR2 from the germline V gene are SGHRS and YFSETQ. TCRdb passed the 5' RACE reads through MiXCR, listing each CDR3 protein once. The repertoire has 400,000 to 500,000 distinct CDR3 sequences, around 20% of them found once; the top ten carry 8.4%. The clonotype was recovered from an adult woman who had mild COVID-19 (a few samples of this study predate the infection). Cell type and time point are not known. Specimen: PBMCs or a T cell subset sorted from them (not recorded which). The rearrangement joins TRBV5-1 to TRBJ1-4; D is unclear. The CDR3 region has the DNA TGCGCCAGCAGCCTAGGAGGAACTAATGAAAAACTGTTTTTT. Its protein product is CASSLGGTNEKLFF.